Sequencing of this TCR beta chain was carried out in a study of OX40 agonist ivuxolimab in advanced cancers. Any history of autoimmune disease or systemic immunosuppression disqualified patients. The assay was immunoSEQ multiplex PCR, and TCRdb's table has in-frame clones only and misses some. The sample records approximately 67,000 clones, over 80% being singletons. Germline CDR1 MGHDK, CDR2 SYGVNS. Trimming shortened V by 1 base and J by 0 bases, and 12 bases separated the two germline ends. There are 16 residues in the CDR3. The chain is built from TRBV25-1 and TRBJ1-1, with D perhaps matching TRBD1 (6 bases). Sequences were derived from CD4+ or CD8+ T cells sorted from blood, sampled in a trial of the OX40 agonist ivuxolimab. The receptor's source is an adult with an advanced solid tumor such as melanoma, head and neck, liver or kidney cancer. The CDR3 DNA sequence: TGTGCCAGCAGTGAATCTGGGGGGCCCTTGAACACTGAAGCTTTCTTT. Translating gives CASSESGGPLNTEAFF.